These 23 T cell receptor beta chains share one sample of origin, sequenced in a study of T-cell reconstitution after alpha-beta-depleted transplantation in children. Construction of the TCRbeta library involved unique molecular identifiers. One entry per CDR3 protein results from TCRdb running MiXCR on the PCR reads. The sample consists of hundreds of thousands of distinct CDR3 sequences, around 13% of them appearing once. The specimen was PBMCs, mostly from graft donor cells, collected 360 days after TCRalphabeta/CD19-depleted stem cell transplant. The origin of the receptors is a male patient between 10 and 17 years old who had a stem cell transplant for acute myeloid leukemia, so the T cells may come from the graft donor.

The rearrangement links TRBV2 to TRBJ1-1; D remains ambiguous. Germline lookup yields CDR1 SNHLY and CDR2 FYNNEI. This CDR3 spans 13 amino acids. With 3 bases removed from V and 4 bases from J, the gap between germline ends came to 9 bases. CDR3 DNA sequence: TGTGCCAGCAGTGAGAGGTTTAGCACTGAAGCTTTCTTT. It yields the protein CASSERFSTEAFF.

This clonotype was found many times. V gene TRBV7-6 combines with J gene TRBJ2-2, with D possibly TRBD1 on 6 matching bases. This CDR3 has 18 residues. Germline V lookup: CDR1 SGHVS, CDR2 FNYEAQ. V lost 1 base to trimming and J lost 0 bases, with 15 bases between them. The chain's CDR3 is CASSLGVGGVTNTGELFF. The CDR3 nucleotides are TGTGCCAGCAGCTTAGGGGTAGGGGGAGTTACGAACACCGGGGAGCTGTTTTTT.

Only a few counts were recorded for this clonotype. CDR3 coding DNA: TGTGCCAGCAGCTACCCAGGGGCCAATGAGCAGTTCTTC. Its protein is CASSYPGANEQFF. The chain carries TRBV7-2 and TRBJ2-1, with D perhaps matching TRBD1 (6 bases). Germline CDR1 SGHTA, CDR2 FQGNSA. This CDR3 is 13 amino acids long. Trimming removed 4 bases from V and 6 bases from J, with 10 bases in between.

The rearrangement joins TRBV20-1 to TRBJ2-7, with TRBD1 as a possible D gene (6 bases). Trimming pared 3 bases from V and 1 base from J, leaving 19 bases between. CDR1 and CDR2 from the germline V gene are DFQATT and SNEGSKA (reference sequence). The CDR3 runs 16 residues. The CDR3 nucleotides are TGCAGTGCTAGGCTTCTTGGGCAGGGGACGTCCTACGAGCAGTACTTC. This gives the protein CSARLLGQGTSYEQYF.

V usage is TRBV29-1 and J usage is TRBJ2-1; 16 bases are shared with TRBD2. V gave up 6 bases and J gave up 4 bases; unmatched junction bases: 6. CDR1 and CDR2 (germline): SQVTM, ANQGSEA. The CDR3 is 16 residues long. The DNA of the CDR3 is TGCAGCGTCCCGGGACTAGCGGGAGGGTGGTACAATGAGCAGTTCTTC. Protein: CSVPGLAGGWYNEQFF.

This clonotype was counted at least ten times. The chain recombines TRBV24-1 with TRBJ2-1; perhaps TRBD2 as D (6 bases). CDR1 KGHDR and CDR2 SFDVKD come from the germline V gene. The length of the CDR3 is 13 residues. The V end was cut by 2 bases, the J end by 8 bases, with 9 bases between. The CDR3 region has the DNA TGTGCCACCAGTGATTGGCCGGGGGATGAGCAGTTCTTC. This gives the protein CATSDWPGDEQFF.

In its sample, this clonotype was seen a few times. This chain uses TRBV5-1 with TRBJ2-7; D might be TRBD2 (7 bases). This CDR3 has 14 amino acids. V was cut by 3 bases and J by 6 bases, with 16 bases left in between. Germline V gene sequence: CDR1 SGHRS, CDR2 YFSETQ. CDR3 amino acids: CASSSGVGGGEQYF. The CDR3 DNA reads as TGCGCCAGCAGCTCGGGAGTGGGAGGGGGCGAGCAGTACTTC.

This clonotype occurred many times. The genes are TRBV6-2 or TRBV6-3 and TRBJ2-4; D ambiguous. V lost 0 bases and J 5 bases, leaving 8 bases between the germline ends. The CDR3 is 14 amino acids. Germline V gene data show CDR1 as MNHEY and CDR2 as SVGEGT. CDR3 DNA sequence: TGTGCCAGCAGTTACTCCCGAGGAGAAAACATTCAGTACTTC. Its protein product is CASSYSRGENIQYF.

This clonotype was counted at least ten times. V and J are TRBV5-5 and TRBJ2-1, with TRBD2 matching 10 bases. The J segment lost 9 bases and the V segment lost 3 bases, leaving 6 bases of the junction unmatched. The V gene's germline CDR1 is SGHKS and CDR2 YYEKEE (reference sequence). This CDR3 is 14 amino acids long. CDR3 coding DNA: TGTGCCAGCAGCTGGACTAGCGGTCAGGGTGAGCAGTTCTTC. Protein: CASSWTSGQGEQFF.

This clonotype was seen repeatedly, ten times or more. The chain has TRBV29-1 and TRBJ2-2; TRBD2 aligns across 7 bases. This CDR3 region has 18 residues. Germline V gives CDR1 SQVTM, CDR2 ANQGSEA. Trimming cost V 4 bases and J 4 bases; bases outside gene matches: 18. The CDR3: CSVAGLGGGILGTGELFF. The DNA for the CDR3 is TGCAGCGTTGCAGGACTTGGGGGAGGGATTCTAGGCACCGGGGAGCTGTTTTTT.

The V call is TRBV7-9, the J call TRBJ2-7; TRBD1 is a possible D gene (7 bases). The CDR3 contains 14 residues. CDR1 SEHNR and CDR2 FQNEAQ come from the germline V gene (reference sequence). Trimming stripped 0 bases from V and 12 bases from J, with 18 bases between. The CDR3 DNA reads as TGTGCCAGCAGCTTAGCAGTCGGTGGAGGGGGCACGTACTTC. Its protein is CASSLAVGGGGTYF.

The CDR3 here is CASIKSDTGTGISSGANVLTF. CDR3 DNA sequence: TGTGCCAGCATCAAATCTGACACCGGGACAGGAATTAGCTCTGGGGCCAACGTCCTGACTTTC. The rearrangement joins TRBV21-1 to TRBJ2-6; the DNA was not used to check the table's D call, TRBD1. TRBV21-1 corresponds to a pseudogene. This CDR3 contains 21 residues.

This clonotype has ten or more counts. The rearrangement joins TRBV29-1 to TRBJ2-3; the match to TRBD2 covers 13 bases. Germline lookup yields CDR1 SQVTM and CDR2 ANQGSEA. The V and J ends lost 4 bases and 6 bases, in that order; junction bases with no gene match: 4. The CDR3 contains 14 residues. The CDR3 nucleotides read TGCAGCGTTGGCCGGACTAGCGGGAGTGATACGCAGTATTTT. Protein: CSVGRTSGSDTQYF.

A few counts support this clonotype. The chain recombines TRBV18 with TRBJ2-1; possibly TRBD2 for D (6 bases). V was pared by 2 bases and J by 0 bases, with 14 bases between. This CDR3 spans 17 amino acids. Germline lookup yields CDR1 KGHSH and CDR2 LQKENI. As DNA, the CDR3 is TGTGCCAGCTCACCAACGGCTAGCGACCTCTCCTACAATGAGCAGTTCTTC. Translation gives CASSPTASDLSYNEQFF.

This clonotype was seen only a few times. The J gene is TRBJ2-1, the V gene TRBV7-8; a weak D match, TRBD2 (5 bases). V was pared by 3 bases and J by 7 bases, with 16 bases between. This CDR3 has 15 residues. Germline assignment: CDR1 SGHVS and CDR2 FQNEAQ. The CDR3 loop is CASSFRGQRLNEQFF. The CDR3 nucleotides read TGTGCCAGCAGCTTCCGCGGCCAGCGGTTGAATGAGCAGTTCTTC.

V usage is TRBV4-3 and J usage is TRBJ2-1, with TRBD2 as a possible D gene (5 bases). The V end lost 2 bases, the J end lost 0 bases, and 11 bases lay between the germline ends. Per the germline V gene, CDR1 is LGHNA and CDR2 is YSLEER. The CDR3 contains 16 residues. CDR3 sequence (DNA): TGCGCCAGCAGCCAACTTCTAGCCAGCTCCTACAATGAGCAGTTCTTC. Its protein is CASSQLLASSYNEQFF.

The chain combines TRBV7-2 with TRBJ1-5, with TRBD1 as a possible D gene (6 bases). Germline V lookup: CDR1 SGHTA, CDR2 FQGNSA. V lost 4 bases and J 6 bases, leaving 13 bases between the germline ends. The CDR3 extends over 14 amino acids. The CDR3 DNA reads as TGTGCCAGCAGCTCCCCAGGGGCAGGTCAGCCCCAGCATTTT. Protein sequence: CASSSPGAGQPQHF.

This clonotype has at least ten counts. Written as DNA, the CDR3 is TGTGCCAGCAGCCCATGGACGAAGCGGGAAGAGACGCAGTATTTT. As protein: CASSPWTKREETQYF. The chain carries TRBV28 and TRBJ2-3, with 7 bases that match TRBD2. Germline loops: CDR1 MDHEN, CDR2 SYDVKM. Trimming at V came to 6 bases and at J to 9 bases, leaving 15 bases not matched to a gene. The CDR3 contains 15 residues.

This clonotype showed up many times. The chain recombines TRBV20-1 with TRBJ2-5, with no clear D. V was pared by 3 bases and J by 5 bases, with 10 bases between. The CDR3 has 12 residues. The V gene's germline CDR1 is DFQATT and CDR2 SNEGSKA (reference sequence). CDR3 coding DNA: TGCAGTGCTAGTACGGCGGCGGAGACCCAGTACTTC. Its protein product is CSASTAAETQYF.

The V and J genes are TRBV3-1 and TRBJ2-1; 7 nucleotides align to TRBD2. The length of the CDR3 is 17 residues. Germline V CDR1 and CDR2: LGHDT, YNNKEL (reference sequence). V lost 4 bases, J lost 2 bases, and 11 bases stayed unmatched. The CDR3: CASSPRAASGAYNEQFF. The CDR3 DNA is TGTGCCAGCAGCCCCCGTGCGGCTAGCGGAGCCTACAATGAGCAGTTCTTC.

The chain combines TRBV9 with TRBJ2-1, with D uncertain. This CDR3 is 12 amino acids long. CDR1 SGDLS and CDR2 YYNGEE come from the germline V gene. Deletions cut 0 bases from V and 9 bases from J, with 7 bases between. The CDR3 DNA reads as TGTGCCAGCAGCGTAGTTTTTGGTGAGCAGTTCTTC. It codes for CASSVVFGEQFF.

This rearrangement joins TRBV28 to TRBJ2-2; TRBD2 agrees at 8 bases. Germline V gene data show CDR1 as MDHEN and CDR2 as SYDVKM. V lost 6 bases and J lost 7; bases outside the gene matches: 19. This CDR3 has 18 amino acids. The CDR3 reads CASSPPFTGTSLVGELFF. CDR3 coding DNA: TGTGCCAGCAGCCCACCCTTTACCGGGACTAGTTTAGTCGGGGAGCTGTTTTTT.

This clonotype was found a few times. The gene calls are TRBV7-8 and TRBJ1-5; 9 nucleotides match TRBD1. The junction had 6 bases not matched to a gene; V was cut back by 5 bases and J by 7 bases. CDR1 is SGHVS, CDR2 FQNEAQ, per germline. The CDR3 extends over 14 amino acids. The CDR3 sequence is CASSLGDRDQPQHF. The CDR3 region has the DNA TGTGCCAGCAGCCTGGGGGACAGGGACCAGCCCCAGCATTTT.